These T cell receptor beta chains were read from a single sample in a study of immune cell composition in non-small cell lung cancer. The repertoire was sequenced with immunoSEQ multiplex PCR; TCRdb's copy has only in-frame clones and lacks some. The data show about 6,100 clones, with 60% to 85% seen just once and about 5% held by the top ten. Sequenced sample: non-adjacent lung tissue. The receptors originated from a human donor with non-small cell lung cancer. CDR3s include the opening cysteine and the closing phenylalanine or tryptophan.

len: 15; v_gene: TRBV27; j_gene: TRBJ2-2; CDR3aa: CASTADRGDTGELFF
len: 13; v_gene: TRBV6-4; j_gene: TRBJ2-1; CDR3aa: CASSDGSPGEQFF
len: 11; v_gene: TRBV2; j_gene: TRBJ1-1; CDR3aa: CASVGGTEAFF
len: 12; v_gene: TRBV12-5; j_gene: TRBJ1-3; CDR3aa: CASGQGWNTIYF
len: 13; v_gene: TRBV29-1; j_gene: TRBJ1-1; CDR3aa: CSVAPGGGTEAFF
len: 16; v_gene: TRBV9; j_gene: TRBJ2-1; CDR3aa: CASSPTSGTEGGEQFF
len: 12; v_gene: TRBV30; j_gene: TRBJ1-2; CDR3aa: CAWGQGWDGYTF
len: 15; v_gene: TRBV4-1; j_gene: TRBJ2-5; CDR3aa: CASSQADLNQETQYF
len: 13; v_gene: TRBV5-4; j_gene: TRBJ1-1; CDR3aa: CASSSRENTEAFF
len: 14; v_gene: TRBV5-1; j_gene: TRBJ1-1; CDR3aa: CASSSTGLNTEAFF
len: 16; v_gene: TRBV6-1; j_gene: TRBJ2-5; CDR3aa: CASSESPRGVQETQYF
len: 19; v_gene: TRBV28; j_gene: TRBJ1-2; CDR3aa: CASSLSATGGNLLDYGYTF
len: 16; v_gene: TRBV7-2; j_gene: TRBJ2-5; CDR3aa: CASSLGLAGAQETQYF
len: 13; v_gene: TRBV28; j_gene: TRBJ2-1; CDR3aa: CASSLDTYNEQFF
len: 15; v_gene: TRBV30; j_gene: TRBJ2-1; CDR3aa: CAWGRLARGYNEQFF
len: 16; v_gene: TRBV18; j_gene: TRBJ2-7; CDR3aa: CASSPLPGRSSYEQYF
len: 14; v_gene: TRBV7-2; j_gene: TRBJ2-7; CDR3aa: CASSSGGALYEQYF
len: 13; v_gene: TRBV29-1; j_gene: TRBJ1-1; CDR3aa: CSVIQVRGTSAFF
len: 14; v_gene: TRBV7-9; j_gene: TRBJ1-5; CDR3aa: CASSWTGNNQPQHF
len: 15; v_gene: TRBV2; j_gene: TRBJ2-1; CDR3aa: CASNLGLAGLNEQFF
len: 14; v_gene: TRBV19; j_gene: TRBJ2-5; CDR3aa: CASSMTGGRGTQYF
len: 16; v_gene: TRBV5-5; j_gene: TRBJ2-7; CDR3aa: CASSGRDRPDIYEQYF
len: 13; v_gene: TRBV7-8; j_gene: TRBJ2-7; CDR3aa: CASSFGHLYEQYF
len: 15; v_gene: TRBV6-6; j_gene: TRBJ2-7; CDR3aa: CASSYPATETYEQYF